A selection of T cell receptor beta chains follows, all from one sample in a study of CD8 T cells in Susac syndrome. TCRdb passed the immunoSEQ multiplex PCR reads through MiXCR, listing each CDR3 protein once. The profile shows around 170,000 distinct CDR3 sequences, 90% to 95% of them singletons. The sample consisted of CD4+ T cells from PBMCs. The receptors come from a human donor with Susac syndrome. Each CDR3 is given with its conserved first and last residue. The D gene is left open where the match is weak. Some rows have no size entry. The others give once, few or many, or a class for an expanded clone.

v_call,j_call,d_call,clone_size,cdr3_aa,cdr3_nt
TRBV12-5,TRBJ2-2,.,.,CASGVGVTGELFF,TGTGCTAGTGGGGTGGGTGTCACCGGGGAGCTGTTTTTT
TRBV7-9,TRBJ2-1,TRBD1,.,CASSLARTGQENEQFF,TGTGCCAGCAGCTTAGCGAGGACAGGGCAGGAGAATGAGCAGTTCTTC
TRBV12-3/TRBV12-4,TRBJ2-3,.,once,CASRVDTTDTQYF,TGTGCCAGCAGGGTGGATACCACAGATACGCAGTATTTT
TRBV3-1,TRBJ1-2,.,.,CASSSWGDPNYGYTF,TGTGCCAGCAGCTCGTGGGGGGATCCAAACTATGGCTACACCTTC
TRBV12-3/TRBV12-4,TRBJ1-1,.,once,CASNSWGTQNTEAFF,TGTGCCAGCAATTCATGGGGGACCCAGAATACTGAAGCTTTCTTT
TRBV20-1,TRBJ2-1,TRBD1,.,CSALVTGVDNEQFF,TGCAGTGCTCTCGTTACAGGGGTGGACAATGAGCAGTTCTTC
TRBV5-1,TRBJ2-7,.,.,CASSLGEGTYEQYF,TGCGCCAGCAGCTTGGGCGAGGGAACCTACGAGCAGTACTTC
TRBV29-1,TRBJ1-1,TRBD1,.,CSVVGGQRDTEAFF,TGCAGCGTTGTGGGGGGACAGAGAGACACTGAAGCTTTCTTT
TRBV18,TRBJ1-6,.,.,CASSPSQGNSPLHF,TGTGCCAGCTCACCTTCCCAGGGCAATTCACCCCTCCACTTT
TRBV27,TRBJ2-1,.,.,CAAYGPASNEQFF,TGTGCCGCCTACGGCCCAGCGAGCAATGAGCAGTTCTTC
TRBV13,TRBJ1-6,TRBD1,.,CASSLGGTANSPLHF,TGTGCCAGCAGCTTAGGTGGGACAGCCAATTCACCCCTCCACTTT
TRBV7-2,TRBJ2-3,TRBD2,.,CASSAAGRGDAQYF,TGTGCCAGCAGCGCAGCGGGGAGGGGTGATGCGCAGTATTTT
TRBV10-3,TRBJ2-5,TRBD2,.,CAIKDALAGYQETQYF,TGTGCCATCAAGGACGCGCTAGCGGGGTACCAAGAGACCCAGTACTTC
TRBV20-1,TRBJ2-5,TRBD1,.,CSAPSTGAVQETQYF,TGCAGTGCCCCCTCCACAGGGGCCGTTCAAGAGACCCAGTACTTC
TRBV20-1,TRBJ1-1,.,.,CSARDPNTENTEAFF,TGCAGTGCTAGAGATCCGAACACGGAGAACACTGAAGCTTTCTTT
TRBV20-1,TRBJ1-2,.,.,CSARGRVTNYGYTF,TGCAGTGCTAGAGGCAGGGTTACTAACTATGGCTACACCTTC
TRBV20-1,TRBJ2-7,.,.,CSATLDPSYEQYF,TGCAGTGCTACGCTAGACCCCTCCTACGAGCAGTACTTC
TRBV7-3,TRBJ1-2,TRBD1,.,CASSLTNSGGAYGYTF,TGTGCCAGCAGCTTAACTAATTCAGGGGGCGCCTATGGCTACACCTTC
TRBV6-5,TRBJ2-1,TRBD2,.,CASRLAGEREQFF,TGTGCCAGCAGACTAGCGGGGGAACGGGAGCAGTTCTTC
TRBV29-1,TRBJ2-5,.,.,CSVPSRRETQYF,TGCAGCGTCCCTAGCCGGAGGGAGACCCAGTACTTC
TRBV20-1,TRBJ1-1,TRBD1,.,CSARERTGSSNTEAFF,TGCAGTGCTAGAGAGCGGACAGGGAGCTCCAACACTGAAGCTTTCTTT
TRBV27,TRBJ1-1,.,once,CASSPRYLSRQIEAFF,TGTGCCAGCAGTCCCAGGTATTTATCCAGACAGATTGAAGCTTTCTTT
TRBV4-1,TRBJ2-3,.,.,CASSQGGTSTDTQYF,TGCGCCAGCAGCCAAGGGGGGACTAGCACAGATACGCAGTATTTT
TRBV5-1,TRBJ2-5,.,.,CASSLAVGETQYF,TGCGCCAGCAGCTTGGCGGTAGGGGAGACCCAGTACTTC
TRBV18,TRBJ2-5,TRBD1,.,CASSRGTAVGQETQYF,TGTGCCAGCTCACGGGGGACAGCGGTAGGGCAAGAGACCCAGTACTTC
TRBV20-1,TRBJ2-7,.,.,CSASGRGRREQYF,TGCAGTGCTAGTGGGAGGGGGCGGCGCGAGCAGTACTTC
TRBV7-2,TRBJ2-7,TRBD2,.,CASSPDPYSGGAEEAEQYF,TGTGCCAGCAGCCCAGACCCCTATAGCGGGGGGGCCGAAGAAGCCGAGCAGTACTTC
TRBV9,TRBJ1-2,TRBD1,.,CASSEQGARGYGYTF,TGTGCCAGCAGCGAACAGGGGGCGCGCGGCTATGGCTACACCTTC
TRBV18,TRBJ2-5,.,.,CASSPGTGEETQYF,TGTGCCAGCTCACCAGGCACGGGGGAAGAGACCCAGTACTTC
TRBV30,TRBJ2-1,.,.,CAWERGARNEQFF,TGTGCCTGGGAACGGGGGGCGCGGAATGAGCAGTTCTTC
TRBV7-9,TRBJ1-1,TRBD1,.,CASSLALGKTGANTEAFF,TGTGCCAGCAGCCTAGCTTTGGGGAAGACAGGGGCGAACACTGAAGCTTTCTTT
TRBV29-1,TRBJ1-2,.,.,CSAWESYGYTF,TGCTCGGCGTGGGAATCTTATGGCTACACCTTC
TRBV15,TRBJ2-2,.,.,CATSRDGVAGELFF,TGTGCCACCAGCAGAGATGGGGTAGCCGGGGAGCTGTTTTTT
TRBV24-1,TRBJ2-7,TRBD1,once,CATSDPTGDGEQYF,TGTGCCACCAGTGACCCCACAGGGGACGGAGAGCAGTACTTC
TRBV18,TRBJ1-4,.,.,CASSPPARWGEKLFF,TGTGCCAGCTCACCACCGGCGAGGTGGGGTGAAAAACTGTTTTTT
TRBV27,TRBJ2-7,.,.,CASSFESGGLYEQYF,TGTGCCAGCAGTTTCGAATCAGGGGGGCTATACGAGCAGTACTTC
TRBV12-3/TRBV12-4,TRBJ2-5,.,.,CASSNRAEETQYF,TGTGCCAGCAGTAACCGGGCCGAGGAGACCCAGTACTTC
TRBV20-1,TRBJ1-2,TRBD1,.,CSAIPGQAHGYTF,TGCAGTGCTATTCCGGGACAGGCCCATGGCTACACCTTC
TRBV12-3/TRBV12-4,TRBJ2-1,TRBD2,.,CASSSGLANNEQFF,TGTGCCAGCAGTTCCGGACTAGCGAACAATGAGCAGTTCTTC
TRBV29-1,TRBJ2-1,TRBD2,once,CRAPGTSGGHSYNEQFF,TGCAGAGCACCGGGGACTAGCGGGGGCCACTCCTACAATGAGCAGTTCTTC
TRBV29-1,TRBJ2-7,.,once,CSVERENYEQYF,TGCAGCGTTGAAAGGGAGAACTACGAGCAGTACTTC
TRBV30,TRBJ2-7,.,.,CAWSIGGPLEQYF,TGTGCCTGGAGTATCGGGGGACCACTCGAGCAGTACTTC
TRBV9,TRBJ1-6,.,.,CASSVGWDRRSPLHF,TGTGCCAGCAGCGTAGGTTGGGACCGGCGATCACCCCTCCACTTT
TRBV7-8,TRBJ2-1,TRBD2,.,CASSLNLGLAGAPLYNEQFF,TGTGCCAGCAGCTTAAACCTCGGACTAGCGGGGGCCCCCCTTTACAATGAGCAGTTCTTC
TRBV10-3,TRBJ2-3,TRBD2,.,CATNRGLATMGLTDTQYF,TGTGCCACCAATCGGGGACTAGCGACTATGGGGCTCACAGATACGCAGTATTTT
TRBV12-3/TRBV12-4,TRBJ1-1,.,.,CASSFNRRDTEAFF,TGTGCCAGCAGTTTTAACAGGAGAGACACTGAAGCTTTCTTT
TRBV20-1,TRBJ2-7,.,once,CSARVSQGKDEQYF,TGCAGTGCTAGAGTGTCACAGGGAAAGGACGAGCAGTACTTC
TRBV20-1,TRBJ2-1,.,.,CSARPNNQDYYNEQFF,TGCAGTGCTAGACCAAATAACCAGGACTACTACAATGAGCAGTTCTTC
TRBV20-1,TRBJ2-4,.,.,CSARKGQSLDIQYF,TGCAGTGCTAGAAAGGGACAATCTCTGGACATTCAGTACTTC
TRBV2,TRBJ2-5,TRBD1,.,CASSDRGLAQETQYF,TGTGCCAGCAGTGATAGGGGGCTAGCCCAAGAGACCCAGTACTTC
TRBV7-2,TRBJ1-4,.,few,CASSPPRENEKLFF,TGTGCCAGCAGCCCGCCAAGAGAAAATGAAAAACTGTTTTTT
TRBV5-1,TRBJ1-4,TRBD1,.,CASSQWTGGTTNEKLFF,TGCGCCAGCAGTCAATGGACAGGGGGCACAACTAATGAAAAACTGTTTTTT
TRBV30,TRBJ2-3,.,.,CAWTLGDTQYF,TGTGCCTGGACTCTTGGAGATACGCAGTATTTT
TRBV4-1,TRBJ1-6,.,.,CASSRGTADNNSPLHF,TGCGCCAGCAGCCGAGGGACGGCGGATAACAATTCACCCCTCCACTTT
TRBV30,TRBJ1-2,.,.,CACRLPKGNYGYTF,TGTGCCTGCCGACTACCTAAGGGGAACTATGGCTACACCTTC